This TCR beta chain was recovered during a study of identical twins. Study-wide findings and caveats: Recombination models fit unrelated individuals' TCR alpha sharing but underestimated twins'. Invariant T cells like MAIT and iNKT could partly confound the zero-insertion analyses.

Remarks on this clonotype: Its antigen is currently unknown.

Unique molecular identifiers were in the cDNA, with template-switch universal primer binding. TCRdb used MiXCR to reprocess the 5' RACE reads, holding one entry per CDR3 protein. Counted here are approximately 210,000 distinct CDR3 sequences, roughly 7.1% occurring once; the ten biggest clones make up about 15%. The same data also contributed to another study, on T cells expressing NK-cell markers. That publication notes: Over 5 donors carried dominant NKG2C+ clonotypes that made up roughly 1.0-8% of their CD8+ T cells.

Sequencing used CD8+ T cells sorted from blood. This clonotype originated in a woman under 30 in good health.

The CDR3 sequence: CASSQTAGYTEAFF. CDR3 DNA sequence: TGTGCCAGCAGTCAGACAGCCGGATACACTGAAGCTTTCTTT. The chain has TRBV2 and TRBJ1-1, with TRBD1 as a possible D gene (5 bases). This CDR3 spans 14 amino acids. CDR1 is SNHLY, CDR2 FYNNEI, per germline. V lost 5 bases and J lost 3, with 13 bases in between. The variable domain in full, completed from reference TRBV2 and TRBJ1-1, reads EPEVTQTPSHQVTQMGQEVILRCVPISNHLYFYWYRQILGQKVEFLVSFYNNEISEKSEIFDDQFSVERPDGSNFTLKIRSTKLEDSAMYFCASSQTAGYTEAFFGQGTRLTVV.